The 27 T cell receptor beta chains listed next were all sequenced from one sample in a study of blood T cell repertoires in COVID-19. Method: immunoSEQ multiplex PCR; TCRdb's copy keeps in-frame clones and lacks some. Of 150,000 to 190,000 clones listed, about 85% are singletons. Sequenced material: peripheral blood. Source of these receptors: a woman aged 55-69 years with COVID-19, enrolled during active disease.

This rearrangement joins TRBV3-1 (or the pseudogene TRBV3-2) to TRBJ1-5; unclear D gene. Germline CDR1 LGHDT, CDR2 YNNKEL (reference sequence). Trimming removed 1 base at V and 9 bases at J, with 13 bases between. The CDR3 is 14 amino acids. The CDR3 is CASSQVAGSGPQHF. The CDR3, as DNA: TGTGCCAGCAGCCAAGTTGCGGGGTCGGGGCCCCAGCATTTT.

The CDR3 DNA reads as TGTGCCAGCAGCCGACAGGGGGGGCTTTCACCCCTCCACTTT. Amino acids: CASSRQGGLSPLHF. V gene TRBV14 combines with J gene TRBJ1-6; 9 nucleotides align to TRBD1. The V gene's germline CDR1 is SGHDN and CDR2 FVKESK. The CDR3 extends over 14 amino acids. The ends lost 4 bases at V and 9 bases at J; junction bases unmatched: 4.

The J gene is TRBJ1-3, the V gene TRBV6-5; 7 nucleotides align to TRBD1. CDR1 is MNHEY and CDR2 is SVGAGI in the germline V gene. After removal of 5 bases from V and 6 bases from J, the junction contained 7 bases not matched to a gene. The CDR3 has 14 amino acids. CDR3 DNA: TGTGCCAGCAGTCTACAGGGGCATGAAAACACCATATATTTT. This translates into CASSLQGHENTIYF.

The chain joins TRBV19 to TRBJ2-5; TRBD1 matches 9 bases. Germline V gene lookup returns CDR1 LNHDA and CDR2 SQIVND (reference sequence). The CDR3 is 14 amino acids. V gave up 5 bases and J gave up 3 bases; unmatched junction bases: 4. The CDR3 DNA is TGTGCCAGTAGTCGGGGACAGGGTAAAGAGACCCAGTACTTC. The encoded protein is CASSRGQGKETQYF. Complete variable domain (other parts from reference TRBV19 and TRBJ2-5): DGGITQSPKYLFRKEGQNVTLSCEQNLNHDAMYWYRQDPGQGLRLIYYSQIVNDFQKGDIAEGYSVSREKKESFPLTVTSAQKNPTAFYLCASSRGQGKETQYFGPGTRLLVL.

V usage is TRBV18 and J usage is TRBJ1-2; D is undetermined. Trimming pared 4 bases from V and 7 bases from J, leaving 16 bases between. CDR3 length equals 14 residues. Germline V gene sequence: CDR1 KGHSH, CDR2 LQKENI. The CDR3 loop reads CASSHRVAERGYTF. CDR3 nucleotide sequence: TGTGCCAGCTCACACCGGGTCGCCGAACGTGGCTACACCTTC. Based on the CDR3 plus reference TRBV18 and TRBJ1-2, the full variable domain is NAGVMQNPRHLVRRRGQEARLRCSPMKGHSHVYWYRQLPEEGLKFMVYLQKENIIDESGMPKERFSAEFPKEGPSILRIQQVVRGDSAAYFCASSHRVAERGYTFGSGTRLTVV.

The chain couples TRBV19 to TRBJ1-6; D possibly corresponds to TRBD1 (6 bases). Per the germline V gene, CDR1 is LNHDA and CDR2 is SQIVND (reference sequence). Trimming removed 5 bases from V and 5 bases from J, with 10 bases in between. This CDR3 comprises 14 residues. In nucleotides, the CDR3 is TGTGCCAGTAGTTCACAGGGACATAATTCACCCCTCCACTTT. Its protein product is CASSSQGHNSPLHF.

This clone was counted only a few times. The CDR3 loop reads CASSIVGVSTDTQYF. CDR3 DNA sequence: TGTGCCAGTAGTATAGTAGGGGTAAGCACAGATACGCAGTATTTT. The chain combines TRBV19 with TRBJ2-3, with a tentative D call TRBD1 (5 bases). From germline, CDR1 is LNHDA and CDR2 SQIVND (reference sequence). This CDR3 contains 15 residues. V lost 1 base, J lost 0 bases, and 8 bases lay in between.

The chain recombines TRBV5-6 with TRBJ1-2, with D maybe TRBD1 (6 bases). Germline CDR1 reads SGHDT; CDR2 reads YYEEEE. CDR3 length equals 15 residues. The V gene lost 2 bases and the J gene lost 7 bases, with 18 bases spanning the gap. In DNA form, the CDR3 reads TGTGCCAGCAGCTTTGACAAACAGGGCGCGAGTGGCTACACCTTC. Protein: CASSFDKQGASGYTF.

The CDR3 spells CASSLFAGNTIYF. Written as DNA, the CDR3 is TGTGCCAGCAGTTTATTTGCGGGAAACACCATATATTTT. The chain recombines TRBV27 with TRBJ1-3; D not certain. V lost 1 base and J lost 4, with 5 bases in between. Germline V gene lookup returns CDR1 MNHEY and CDR2 SMNVEV (reference sequence). The CDR3 is 13 residues long.

The CDR3 sequence is CASSQEDRVRVYGYTF. In nucleotides, the CDR3 is TGTGCCAGCAGCCAAGAGGACAGGGTGAGGGTCTATGGCTACACCTTC. The chain links TRBV4-2 to TRBJ1-2, with TRBD1 identical over 8 bases. Looked up from germline, CDR1 is LGHNA and CDR2 is YNFKEQ. This CDR3 has 16 residues. The junction had 7 bases not matched to a gene; V was cut back by 0 bases and J by 4 bases.

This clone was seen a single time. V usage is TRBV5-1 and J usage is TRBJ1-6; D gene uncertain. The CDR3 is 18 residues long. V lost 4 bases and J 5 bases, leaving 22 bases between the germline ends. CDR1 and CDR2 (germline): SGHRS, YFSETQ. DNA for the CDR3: TGCGCCAGCAGCCTTGCCTTTTATTCCGCAACAGATAATTCACCCCTCCACTTT. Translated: CASSLAFYSATDNSPLHF. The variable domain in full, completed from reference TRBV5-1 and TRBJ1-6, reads KAGVTQTPRYLIKTRGQQVTLSCSPISGHRSVSWYQQTPGQGLQFLFEYFSETQRNKGNFPGRFSGRQFSNSRSEMNVSTLELGDSALYLCASSLAFYSATDNSPLHFGNGTRLTVT.

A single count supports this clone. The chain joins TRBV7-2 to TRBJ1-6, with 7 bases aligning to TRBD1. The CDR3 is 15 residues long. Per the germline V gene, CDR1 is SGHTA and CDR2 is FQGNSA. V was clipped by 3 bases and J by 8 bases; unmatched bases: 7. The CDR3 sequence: CASSFEGARDSPLHF. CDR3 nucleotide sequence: TGTGCCAGCAGCTTTGAGGGGGCCAGGGATTCACCCCTCCACTTT.

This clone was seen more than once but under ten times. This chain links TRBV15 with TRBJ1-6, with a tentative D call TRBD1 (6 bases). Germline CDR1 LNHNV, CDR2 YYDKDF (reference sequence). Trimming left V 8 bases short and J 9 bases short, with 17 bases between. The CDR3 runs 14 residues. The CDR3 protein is CATRPDRGGSPLHF. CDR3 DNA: TGTGCCACCCGACCTGACAGAGGGGGTTCACCCCTCCACTTT.

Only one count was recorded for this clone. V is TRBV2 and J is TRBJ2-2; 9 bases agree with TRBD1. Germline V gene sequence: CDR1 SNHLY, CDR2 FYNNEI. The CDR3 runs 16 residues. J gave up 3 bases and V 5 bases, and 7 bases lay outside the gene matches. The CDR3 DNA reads TGTGCCAGCAGTTCTGACAGGGGGAGTGACACCGGGGAGCTGTTTTTT. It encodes CASSSDRGSDTGELFF.

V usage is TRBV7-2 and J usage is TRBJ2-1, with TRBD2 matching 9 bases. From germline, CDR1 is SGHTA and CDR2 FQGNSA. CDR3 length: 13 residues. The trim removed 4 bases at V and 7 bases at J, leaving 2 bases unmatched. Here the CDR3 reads CASSSGLANEQFF. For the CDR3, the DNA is TGTGCCAGCAGCTCTGGACTAGCGAATGAGCAGTTCTTC.

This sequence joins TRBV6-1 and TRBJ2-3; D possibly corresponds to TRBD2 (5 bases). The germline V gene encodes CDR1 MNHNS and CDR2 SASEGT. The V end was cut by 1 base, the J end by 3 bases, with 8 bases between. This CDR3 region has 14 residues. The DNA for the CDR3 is TGTGCCAGCAGTGAAGGACTACCTACAGATACGCAGTATTTT. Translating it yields CASSEGLPTDTQYF.

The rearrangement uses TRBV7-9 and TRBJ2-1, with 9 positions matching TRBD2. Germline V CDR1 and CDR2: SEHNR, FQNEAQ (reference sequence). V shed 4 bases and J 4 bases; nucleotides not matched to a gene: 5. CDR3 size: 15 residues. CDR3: CASSSRLAEYNEQFF. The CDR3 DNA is TGTGCCAGCAGCTCAAGACTAGCGGAATACAATGAGCAGTTCTTC. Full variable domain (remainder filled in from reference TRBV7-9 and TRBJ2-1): DTGVSQNPRHKITKRGQNVTFRCDPISEHNRLYWYRQTLGQGPEFLTYFQNEAQLEKSRLLSDRFSAERPKGSFSTLEIQRTEQGDSAMYLCASSSRLAEYNEQFFGPGTRLTVL.

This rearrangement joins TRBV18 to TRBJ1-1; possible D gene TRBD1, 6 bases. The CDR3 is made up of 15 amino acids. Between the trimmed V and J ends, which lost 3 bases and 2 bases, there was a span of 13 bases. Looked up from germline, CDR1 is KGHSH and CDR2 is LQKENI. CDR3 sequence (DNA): TGTGCCAGCTCACCCAGGGGATTTGCAAACACTGAAGCTTTCTTT. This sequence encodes CASSPRGFANTEAFF.

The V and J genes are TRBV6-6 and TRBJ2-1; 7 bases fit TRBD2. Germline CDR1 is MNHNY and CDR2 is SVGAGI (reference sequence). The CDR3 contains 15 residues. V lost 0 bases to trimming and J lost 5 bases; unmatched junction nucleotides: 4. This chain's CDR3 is CASSYSGGRNNEQFF. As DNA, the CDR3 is TGTGCCAGCAGTTACTCGGGGGGGAGGAACAATGAGCAGTTCTTC.

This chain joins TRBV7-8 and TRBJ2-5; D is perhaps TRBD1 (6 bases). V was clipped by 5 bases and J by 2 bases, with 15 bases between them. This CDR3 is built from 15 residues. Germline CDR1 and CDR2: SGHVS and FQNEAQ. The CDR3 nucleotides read TGTGCCAGCAGCCCCCCAACAGGGCGGCAAGAGACCCAGTACTTC. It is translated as CASSPPTGRQETQYF.

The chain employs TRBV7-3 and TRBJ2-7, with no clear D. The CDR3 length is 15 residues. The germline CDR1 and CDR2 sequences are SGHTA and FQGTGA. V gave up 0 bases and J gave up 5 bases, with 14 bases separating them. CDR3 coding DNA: TGTGCCAGCAGCTTAACCGGTCTCTCGAGCCACGAGCAGTACTTC. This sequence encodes CASSLTGLSSHEQYF. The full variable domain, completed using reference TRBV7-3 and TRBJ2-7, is GAGVSQTPSNKVTEKGKYVELRCDPISGHTALYWYRQSLGQGPEFLIYFQGTGAADDSGLPNDRFFAVRPEGSVSTLKIQRTERGDSAVYLCASSLTGLSSHEQYFGPGTRLTVT.

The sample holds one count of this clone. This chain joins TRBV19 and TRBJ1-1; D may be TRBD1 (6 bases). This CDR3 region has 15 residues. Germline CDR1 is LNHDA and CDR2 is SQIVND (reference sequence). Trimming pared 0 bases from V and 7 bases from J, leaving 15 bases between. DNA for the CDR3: TGTGCCAGTAGTATAGATGCAGGGGCCCTCTATGAAGCTTTCTTT. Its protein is CASSIDAGALYEAFF.

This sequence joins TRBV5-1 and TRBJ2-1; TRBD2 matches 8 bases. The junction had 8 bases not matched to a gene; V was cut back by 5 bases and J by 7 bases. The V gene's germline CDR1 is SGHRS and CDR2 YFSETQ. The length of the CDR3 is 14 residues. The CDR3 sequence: CASSGSGSWNEQFF. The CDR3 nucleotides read TGCGCCAGCAGTGGAAGCGGGAGTTGGAATGAGCAGTTCTTC.

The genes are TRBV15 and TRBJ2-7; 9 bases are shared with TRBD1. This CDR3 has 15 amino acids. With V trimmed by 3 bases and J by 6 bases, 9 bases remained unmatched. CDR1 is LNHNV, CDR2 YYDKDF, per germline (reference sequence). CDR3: CATSRSQGARGEQYF. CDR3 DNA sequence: TGTGCCACCAGCAGGTCACAGGGGGCGCGGGGCGAGCAGTACTTC.

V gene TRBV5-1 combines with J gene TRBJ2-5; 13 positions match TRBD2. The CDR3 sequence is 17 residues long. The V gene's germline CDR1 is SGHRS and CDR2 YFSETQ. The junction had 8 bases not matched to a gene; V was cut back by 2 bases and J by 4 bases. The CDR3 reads CASSFTSGGANRETQYF. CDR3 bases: TGCGCCAGCAGCTTCACTAGCGGGGGGGCGAATAGAGAGACCCAGTACTTC. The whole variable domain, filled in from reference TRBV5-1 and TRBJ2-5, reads KAGVTQTPRYLIKTRGQQVTLSCSPISGHRSVSWYQQTPGQGLQFLFEYFSETQRNKGNFPGRFSGRQFSNSRSEMNVSTLELGDSALYLCASSFTSGGANRETQYFGPGTRLLVL.

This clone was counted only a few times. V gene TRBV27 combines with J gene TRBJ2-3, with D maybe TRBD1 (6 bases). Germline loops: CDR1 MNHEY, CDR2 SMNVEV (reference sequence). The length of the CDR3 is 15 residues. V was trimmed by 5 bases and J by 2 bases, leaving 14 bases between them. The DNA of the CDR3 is TGTGCCAGCAGTACCTCGGGACATCCCACAGATACGCAGTATTTT. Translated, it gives CASSTSGHPTDTQYF.

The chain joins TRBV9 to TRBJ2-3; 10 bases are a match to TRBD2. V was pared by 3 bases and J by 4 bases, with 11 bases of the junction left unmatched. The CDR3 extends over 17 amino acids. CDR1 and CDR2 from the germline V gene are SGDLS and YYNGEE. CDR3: CASSAPGSGRGADTQYF. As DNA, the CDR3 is TGTGCCAGCAGCGCCCCGGGGAGCGGGAGGGGTGCAGATACGCAGTATTTT.